This T cell receptor (beta chain) is drawn from a study of cytomegalovirus exposure and HLA in healthy donors. The wider study: Ancestry clustering placed more than 65% of roughly 400 genotyped donors in the Caucasian-associated cluster. Study conclusions and caveats: Later analysis demonstrated an association between a missense DCLRE1C variant and TCR beta V- and J-gene trimming. Sequence variants that were highly shared formed a cluster that was likely a sequencing artifact. With DRB1 most and HLA-C fewest, TCR association rates differed between HLA loci in a later analysis.

Primers included in the PCR were 60 Vbeta and 13 Jbeta primers. Repertoires were generated with immunoSEQ multiplex PCR, while TCRdb's copy carries only in-frame clones and drops some. There are under 150,000 clones in the sample; about three quarters occur only once, and 3.4% lies in the top ten. V lost 1 base, J lost 3 bases, and 6 bases lay in between. The CDR3 is 14 residues long. The germline V gene has CDR1 MNHEY and CDR2 SVGAGI. Points on this clone: Its antigen is currently unknown.

The TCR comes from a man in his thirties or forties in good health and CMV-seronegative. The chain combines TRBV6-5 with TRBJ2-2, with D possibly TRBD2 on 6 matching bases. Material for sequencing was PBMCs. DNA for the CDR3: TGTGCCAGCAGTTACTGGGGGGACACCGGGGAGCTGTTTTTT. Its translation is CASSYWGDTGELFF.